The source of this TCR beta chain is a study of early T cells in non-severe SARS-CoV-2 infection. At the level of the study: Whole-blood bulk RNA, unsorted, was sequenced, and chains were unpaired.

Researchers attached unique molecular identifiers to individual cDNA molecules. One entry per CDR3 protein results from TCRdb running MiXCR on the 5' RACE reads. The repertoire has 55,000 to 85,000 distinct CDR3 sequences, more than 10% of them found once; the top ten carry approximately 4.5%. This clonotype was detected many times. Its cognate antigen is unknown. The study, taken as a whole, reports: A preference for anti-spike CD8 responses marked VDJdb matching, which missed private and CD4 specificities.

Germline values: CDR1 SGDLS, CDR2 YYNGEE. Deletions cut 4 bases from V and 4 bases from J, with 20 bases between. This CDR3 has 17 residues. The TCR was taken from an adult who was a healthcare worker with PCR-confirmed SARS-CoV-2 infection or an uninfected control (not recorded which). The sequenced material came from whole blood. The rearrangement links TRBV9 to TRBJ2-2, with D perhaps matching TRBD2 (6 bases). DNA for the CDR3: TGTGCCAGCAGCAATAGCTACGGAGGGTCGCGCACCGGGGAGCTGTTTTTT. It specifies CASSNSYGGSRTGELFF.